Included here is one T cell receptor beta chain sequence, with context. The antigen this receptor binds is unknown. No much larger clonotype is one base removed from it; base qualities were not supplied. The data were obtained in a study of cytomegalovirus exposure and HLA in healthy donors listed by TCRdb under 2017. Some background on the complete study: The roughly 670 repertoires of the first cohort and the 95 to 150 validation repertoires were produced on the same platform, according to a later analysis. The study aimed to test whether signatures of past pathogen exposure could be identified by cataloging public T cell receptors. A separate validation cohort of approximately 130 different subjects was used in addition to the approximately 670-subject first cohort. The study combined high-throughput TCR immunosequencing, statistical association of individual TCRs with disease status, and machine learning to predict cytomegalovirus infection status. What the authors observed across the whole study: The study gave a list of around 170 TCR beta chains associated with cytomegalovirus. A later analysis lacked HLA typing for the validation cohort, so it scored co-occurrence in that cohort across all 130 or so repertoires. It was suggested by the authors that the approach could potentially be generalized to other disease states and immunological phenotypes. Of the cluster scores, 90% to 95% were above 0 in a later analysis, which found that TCRs clustered in the first cohort also tended to co-occur in the approximately 110 validation repertoires. Most TCR sequences were seen in very few donors, while some public TCRs were found in many individuals. Cytomegalovirus status was reported to be diagnosed by the classifier with high specificity and sensitivity in both the original and validation cohorts. In vitro tests confirmed that a few of the cytomegalovirus-associated TCR beta chains recognize cytomegalovirus antigens.

Separate from the roughly 660-subject first cohort, the validation cohort of about 130 subjects was the group to which the donors belonged. The library was obtained by the immunoSEQ multiplex PCR assay. On the authors' methods: To diagnose cytomegalovirus status from the catalog of TCR beta chain sequences, a statistical classification framework was built. Entries here come from immuneACCESS through TCRdb and include only in-frame sequences with V and J called. Some clones fail to appear in such tables; in the studies checked, an unresolved V gene covers under half of the shortfall, and the cause of the remainder is unknown. V, J and clone size derive from that table, while D and trimming were established from the DNA sequence. This sample comprises 250,000 to 400,000 clones, approximately 90% of them detected only once. More than 0.9% of the sample belongs to the ten largest clones. The junction shows trimming of 0 bases on V and 6 bases on J, plus 12 bases between the germline ends. The germline V gene specifies MNHNS as CDR1 and SASEGT as CDR2. Including cysteine and phenylalanine, the CDR3 has 14 amino acids. Only the CDR3 DNA stays, 42 bases, in frame from base 1.

The clonotype was recovered from a woman in her 30s in good health and CMV-seropositive. The sequencing input was PBMCs. The chain is made from TRBV6-1 and TRBJ2-7; perhaps TRBD2 is the D gene, with 7 bases matching. The CDR3 protein is CASSEAGGAFEQYF. The DNA sequence is given as TGTGCCAGCAGTGAAGCGGGGGGGGCCTTCGAGCAGTACTTC.